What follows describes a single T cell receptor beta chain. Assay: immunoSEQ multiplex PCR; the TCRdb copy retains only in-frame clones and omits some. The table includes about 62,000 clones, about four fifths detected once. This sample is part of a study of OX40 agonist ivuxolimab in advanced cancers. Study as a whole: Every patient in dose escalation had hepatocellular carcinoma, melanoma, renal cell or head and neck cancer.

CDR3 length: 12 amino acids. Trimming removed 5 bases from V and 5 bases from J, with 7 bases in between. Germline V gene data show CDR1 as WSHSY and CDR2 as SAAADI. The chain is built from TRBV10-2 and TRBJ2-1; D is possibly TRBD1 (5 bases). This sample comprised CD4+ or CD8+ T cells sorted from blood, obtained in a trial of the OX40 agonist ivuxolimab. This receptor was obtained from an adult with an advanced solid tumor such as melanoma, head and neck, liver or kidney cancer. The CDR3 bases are TGCGCCAGCAGTAAACAGGACAATGAGCAGTTCTTC. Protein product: CASSKQDNEQFF.